This T cell receptor beta chain was obtained from a study of beta chain features in type 1 diabetes. Sequenced material consisted of expressed TCRB transcripts (all of the isolated RNA was reverse transcribed). Clones were read by immunoSEQ multiplex PCR, and TCRdb kept only the in-frame ones, dropping some. The profile shows 300,000 to 350,000 clones, less than 10% of them singletons. This clone was counted between two and nine times. Sorting with CD45RO/CCR7/CD25/CD127/CD95/CD27 yielded naive, central memory, regulatory and stem-like memory CD4+ cells. Between the trimmed V and J ends, which lost 1 base and 5 bases, there was a span of 11 bases. The CDR3 totals 14 residues. Germline V gene data show CDR1 as MDHEN and CDR2 as SYDVKM.

This chain links TRBV28 with TRBJ1-1; the D is unclear. Sequenced: central memory CD4+ T cells from blood. The source is a woman younger than 35 in good health. In nucleotides, the CDR3 is TGTGCCAGCAGTTTATCCAAACGGAGGACTGAAGCTTTCTTT. It specifies CASSLSKRRTEAFF.